The next 14 T cell receptor beta chains were all read from a single sample in a study of early stage breast cancer tumors. Assay used: immunoSEQ multiplex PCR; TCRdb lists only in-frame clones, some missing. The sample shows roughly 60,000 clones, around 80% of them seen only once. Sequenced sample: blood. These TCRs come from a person under 45 with breast cancer.

V is TRBV4-1 and J is TRBJ2-6, with D possibly being TRBD1 (5 bases). Germline CDR1 is MGHRA and CDR2 is YSYEKL. This CDR3 is built from 20 residues. V was pared by 2 bases and J by 1 base, with 21 bases between. The CDR3 spells CASSQKPANEAGSGANVLTF. As DNA, the CDR3 is TGCGCCAGCAGCCAAAAGCCCGCCAACGAAGCAGGGTCTGGGGCCAACGTCCTGACTTTC.

This clone has just one count. The chain links TRBV7-6 to TRBJ2-7; 7 nucleotides line up with TRBD2. Losses at the gene ends were 3 bases for V and 0 bases for J; bases not matched to a gene: 2. Per the germline V gene, CDR1 is SGHVS and CDR2 is FNYEAQ. There are 14 residues in the CDR3. The CDR3 loop reads CASSLGTNSYEQYF. The CDR3, as DNA: TGTGCCAGCAGCTTGGGGACTAACTCCTACGAGCAGTACTTC.

The genes are TRBV18 and TRBJ2-3; D gene unclear. The V and J ends lost 4 bases and 2 bases respectively, with 10 bases between them. Per the germline V gene, CDR1 is KGHSH and CDR2 is LQKENI. This CDR3 spans 14 amino acids. CDR3 region: CASSQDAVTDTQYF. The CDR3 region has the DNA TGTGCCAGCTCACAGGACGCGGTCACAGATACGCAGTATTTT. The complete variable domain, with remaining parts taken from reference TRBV18 and TRBJ2-3, reads NAGVMQNPRHLVRRRGQEARLRCSPMKGHSHVYWYRQLPEEGLKFMVYLQKENIIDESGMPKERFSAEFPKEGPSILRIQQVVRGDSAAYFCASSQDAVTDTQYFGPGTRLTVL.

Written as DNA, the CDR3 is TGTGCCAGCAGCTTAGACCCTCTATCCGAGCAGTACTTC. Translation: CASSLDPLSEQYF. This chain links TRBV7-3 with TRBJ2-5; the D is unclear. The J call is doubtful: the DNA matches TRBJ2-7 better. Germline-derived CDR1 and CDR2 are SGHTA and FQGTGA. The CDR3 is made up of 13 amino acids.

This clone came up once. V is TRBV11-2 and J is TRBJ2-3; D remains unclear. This CDR3 has 14 amino acids. V was clipped by 1 base and J by 2 bases, with 7 bases between them. CDR1 is SGHAT and CDR2 is FQNNGV in the germline V gene. CDR3 amino acids: CASSLARFTDTQYF. In DNA form, the CDR3 reads TGTGCCAGCAGCTTAGCCAGATTCACAGATACGCAGTATTTT.

The genes are TRBV6-4 and TRBJ1-6, with TRBD1 matching 8 bases. There are 15 residues in the CDR3. J gave up 6 bases and V 6 bases, and 7 bases lay outside the gene matches. CDR1 is MRHNA, CDR2 SNTAGT, per germline. CDR3 amino acids: CASRRWDRTNSPLHF. In DNA, the CDR3 is TGTGCCAGCAGGCGCTGGGACAGGACTAATTCACCCCTCCACTTT.

CDR3 DNA: TGTGCCAGCAGCCAAGATAGTCAAGTGGGACAGCGAACTGAAGCTTTCTTT. It encodes CASSQDSQVGQRTEAFF. The rearrangement uses TRBV4-2 and TRBJ1-1, with 7 bases identical to TRBD1. The V gene end was trimmed by 0 bases and the J gene end by 5 bases; junction bases not matched to a gene: 12. CDR1 LGHNA and CDR2 YNFKEQ come from the germline V gene. There are 17 residues in the CDR3.

This chain uses TRBV7-9 with TRBJ1-2; D may be TRBD1 (5 bases). Germline lookup yields CDR1 SEHNR and CDR2 FQNEAQ (reference sequence). V shed 5 bases and J shed 8 bases, with 15 bases lying between them. CDR3 size: 13 residues. CDR3 loop: CASSPITQDGYTF. The CDR3 DNA reads as TGTGCCAGCAGCCCAATAACACAGGACGGCTACACCTTC.

The chain employs TRBV14 and TRBJ2-7; no firm D call. Germline CDR1 and CDR2: SGHDN and FVKESK. V was pared by 1 base and J by 7 bases, with 14 bases between. This CDR3 has 14 amino acids. The CDR3 is CASSQGRELGEQYF. Written as DNA, the CDR3 is TGTGCCAGCAGCCAAGGGAGAGAACTGGGGGAGCAGTACTTC.

The V call is TRBV9, the J call TRBJ2-1; no reliable D call. This CDR3 is built from 15 residues. The V and J ends lost 7 bases and 0 bases respectively, with 14 bases between them. In germline, CDR1 is SGDLS, CDR2 YYNGEE. DNA of the CDR3: TGTGCCAGCCGGCCCGGCGCGAGCTCCTACAATGAGCAGTTCTTC. Protein product: CASRPGASSYNEQFF. The full variable domain, completed using reference TRBV9 and TRBJ2-1, is DSGVTQTPKHLITATGQRVTLRCSPRSGDLSVYWYQQSLDQGLQFLIQYYNGEERAKGNILERFSAQQFPDLHSELNLSSLELGDSALYFCASRPGASSYNEQFFGPGTRLTVL.

The chain has TRBV5-4 and TRBJ1-2; weak D call: TRBD1 (6 bases). V dropped 4 bases and J dropped 2 bases, with 15 bases sitting between them. This CDR3 comprises 15 residues. The germline gives CDR1 SGHNT, CDR2 YYREEE (reference sequence). The CDR3 nucleotides are TGTGCCAGCAGCCCCCCCAGGGGAACAAACTATGGCTACACCTTC. As protein: CASSPPRGTNYGYTF.

J is TRBJ2-7 and V is TRBV7-6, with no clear D. This CDR3 is 13 amino acids long. Trimming stripped 2 bases from V and 2 bases from J, with 7 bases between. Germline V gives CDR1 SGHVS, CDR2 FNYEAQ. The CDR3 protein is CASSLSNAYEQYF. Written as DNA, the CDR3 is TGTGCCAGCAGCTTATCGAATGCCTACGAGCAGTACTTC.

V gene TRBV4-3 combines with J gene TRBJ2-1, with 12 nucleotides matching TRBD1. The junction had 4 bases not matched to a gene; V was cut back by 3 bases and J by 4 bases. Germline V gives CDR1 LGHNA, CDR2 YSLEER. The CDR3 runs to 16 residues. CDR3 in DNA: TGCGCCAGCAGCCATGGGACAGGGGGCGCATACAATGAGCAGTTCTTC. Residues: CASSHGTGGAYNEQFF.

Note on this clone: One end of the junction varies from germline; a read error may be responsible. The rearrangement joins TRBV20-1 to TRBJ2-7, with D uncertain. Germline V gene lookup returns CDR1 DFQATT and CDR2 SNEGSKA (reference sequence). The CDR3 contains 11 residues. The CDR3: CSASTDLGWAF. The CDR3 bases are TGCAGTGCTAGTACTGACCTAGGGTGGGCCTTC.